Below are 13 T cell receptor beta chains sequenced from a single sample in a study of T cell responses to AZD1222 COVID-19 vaccine. Produced via immunoSEQ multiplex PCR; TCRdb's table is partial and in-frame only. The sample holds 150,000 or so clones, 90% to 95% seen once. The material was peripheral blood, obtained on day 0 of AZD1222 vaccination. Receptor source: an adult in good health.

The rearrangement joins TRBV9 to TRBJ2-5; 10 nucleotides match TRBD2. Trimming took 2 bases from V and 4 from J; bases not matched to a gene: 5. The germline CDR1 and CDR2 sequences are SGDLS and YYNGEE. The CDR3 has 15 amino acids. The CDR3 DNA sequence: TGTGCCAGCAGCGTCCCAGCGGGAGGGGTAGAGACCCAGTACTTC. It specifies CASSVPAGGVETQYF. Using reference TRBV9 and TRBJ2-5 for the parts outside the CDR3, the full variable domain is DSGVTQTPKHLITATGQRVTLRCSPRSGDLSVYWYQQSLDQGLQFLIQYYNGEERAKGNILERFSAQQFPDLHSELNLSSLELGDSALYFCASSVPAGGVETQYFGPGTRLLVL.

This clone has only one observation. V is TRBV18 and J is TRBJ2-1, with 7 bases that match TRBD1. J was trimmed by 8 bases and V by 4 bases; bases with no gene match: 11. This CDR3 is 15 amino acids long. The germline V gene has CDR1 KGHSH and CDR2 LQKENI. CDR3 in amino acids: CASSLPGQSSDEQFF. DNA for the CDR3: TGTGCCAGCTCACTGCCGGGACAGTCTTCAGATGAGCAGTTCTTC.

The rearrangement links TRBV2 to TRBJ2-7; the match to TRBD2 covers 8 bases. V was clipped by 0 bases and J by 4 bases; unmatched bases: 5. Germline V gene lookup returns CDR1 SNHLY and CDR2 FYNNEI. This CDR3 has 15 amino acids. CDR3 in DNA: TGTGCCAGCAGTGAAGCGGTTAGCGGGGAATACGAGCAGTACTTC. Amino acid sequence: CASSEAVSGEYEQYF.

The chain uses TRBV5-1 and TRBJ1-2, with D perhaps TRBD1 (6 bases). Deletions cut 0 bases from V and 14 bases from J, with 11 bases between. This CDR3 has 11 amino acids. Germline V lookup: CDR1 SGHRS, CDR2 YFSETQ. The CDR3 DNA sequence: TGCGCCAGCAGCTTGGAGGGGGGTAAAACCTTC. This codes for CASSLEGGKTF.

This chain links TRBV6-5 with TRBJ2-7; D is possibly TRBD1 (6 bases). This CDR3 comprises 15 residues. Trimming removed 3 bases from V and 1 base from J, with 13 bases in between. CDR1 and CDR2 (germline): MNHEY, SVGAGI. CDR3 region: CASSYTRGVSYEQYF. The DNA for the CDR3 is TGTGCCAGCAGTTATACCAGGGGTGTATCCTACGAGCAGTACTTC.

The chain has TRBV11-2 and TRBJ1-3; D not resolved. The CDR3 covers 16 residues. Germline V gives CDR1 SGHAT, CDR2 FQNNGV. The V gene lost 1 base and the J gene lost 4 bases, with 14 bases spanning the gap. The CDR3 protein is CASSLVLSDTGNTIYF. In nucleotides, the CDR3 is TGTGCCAGCAGCTTAGTGTTGTCAGACACGGGAAACACCATATATTTT. The whole variable domain, filled in from reference TRBV11-2 and TRBJ1-3, reads EAGVAQSPRYKIIEKRQSVAFWCNPISGHATLYWYQQILGQGPKLLIQFQNNGVVDDSQLPKDRFSAERLKGVDSTLKIQPAKLEDSAVYLCASSLVLSDTGNTIYFGEGSWLTVV.

The chain recombines TRBV6-1 with TRBJ2-6; 8 bases fit TRBD1. V gave up 4 bases and J gave up 0 bases; unmatched junction bases: 5. The CDR3 runs to 17 residues. Germline V gene sequence: CDR1 MNHNS, CDR2 SASEGT. The CDR3 is CASSGRQGPSGANVLTF. In nucleotides, the CDR3 is TGTGCCAGCAGTGGACGACAGGGGCCCTCTGGGGCCAACGTCCTGACTTTC.

The chain is built from TRBV27 and TRBJ1-1; 9 nucleotides agree with TRBD1. With 3 bases clipped from V and 1 base from J, the junction kept 3 bases outside the gene matches. The CDR3 is made up of 15 amino acids. Germline V lookup: CDR1 MNHEY, CDR2 SMNVEV (reference sequence). The CDR3 DNA reads as TGTGCCAGCAGTTTGACAGGGGGATCGAACACTGAAGCTTTCTTT. Amino acid sequence: CASSLTGGSNTEAFF.

DNA of the CDR3: TGTGCCAGACGGACCTTAACCTATGGCTACACCTTC. Encoded protein: CARRTLTYGYTF. The chain has TRBV19 and TRBJ1-2; D remains ambiguous. This CDR3 is built from 12 residues. Germline V lookup: CDR1 LNHDA, CDR2 SQIVND (reference sequence). The V end was cut by 9 bases, the J end by 4 bases, with 12 bases between.

The chain couples TRBV30 to TRBJ1-2; D gene unclear. CDR1 is GTSNPN, CDR2 SVGIG, per germline (reference sequence). V gave up 0 bases and J gave up 4 bases, with 9 bases separating them. The CDR3 runs 13 residues. CDR3 region: CAWSVHPSYGYTF. In DNA, the CDR3 is TGTGCCTGGAGTGTACACCCCAGCTATGGCTACACCTTC.

The chain carries TRBV7-9 and TRBJ1-2; 7 nucleotides align to TRBD1. V was clipped by 7 bases and J by 1 base; unmatched bases: 6. The CDR3 runs to 14 residues. The germline CDR1 and CDR2 sequences are SEHNR and FQNEAQ (reference sequence). Here the CDR3 DNA reads TGTGCCAGCACCCTTACAGGGGATAACTATGGCTACACCTTC. Its translation: CASTLTGDNYGYTF. The variable domain in full, with the rest retrieved from reference TRBV7-9 and TRBJ1-2, is DTGVSQNPRHKITKRGQNVTFRCDPISEHNRLYWYRQTLGQGPEFLTYFQNEAQLEKSRLLSDRFSAERPKGSFSTLEIQRTEQGDSAMYLCASTLTGDNYGYTFGSGTRLTVV.

The rearrangement joins TRBV10-3 to TRBJ2-1, with D possibly being TRBD2 (5 bases). CDR1 ENHRY and CDR2 SYGVKD come from the germline V gene. The length of the CDR3 is 15 residues. V lost 6 bases and J lost 0, with 12 bases in between. The CDR3 loop reads CAISALGSSYNEQFF. In DNA, the CDR3 is TGTGCCATCAGCGCCCTAGGGAGCTCCTACAATGAGCAGTTCTTC.

This chain uses TRBV18 with TRBJ2-1, with TRBD1 matching over 7 bases. Germline lookup yields CDR1 KGHSH and CDR2 LQKENI. This CDR3 is 14 amino acids long. After removal of 0 bases from V and 6 bases from J, the junction contained 2 bases not matched to a gene. In nucleotides, the CDR3 is TGTGCCAGCTCACCACCGGCAGGGGGCAATGAGCAGTTCTTC. Translated: CASSPPAGGNEQFF. The variable domain in full, completed from reference TRBV18 and TRBJ2-1, reads NAGVMQNPRHLVRRRGQEARLRCSPMKGHSHVYWYRQLPEEGLKFMVYLQKENIIDESGMPKERFSAEFPKEGPSILRIQQVVRGDSAAYFCASSPPAGGNEQFFGPGTRLTVL.